Each of the 12 T cell receptor beta chains below was sequenced from the same sample in a study of Graves' ophthalmopathy and Graves' hyperthyroidism. The authors amplified TCR beta CDR3 regions, and they did so from RNA transcripts for repertoire sequencing. HTBI-primed first-round RT-PCR preceded second-round multiplex PCR. TCRdb fed the multiplex PCR reads into MiXCR, producing one record per CDR3 protein. Altogether some 370,000 distinct CDR3 sequences are present, about 17% being singletons, with the ten largest covering 2.4%. The sample consisted of peripheral blood. The receptors derive from an adult woman with stable Graves' hyperthyroidism.

In its sample, this clonotype was seen a few times. The rearrangement links TRBV11-2 to TRBJ2-5, with 7 bases lining up with TRBD1. Germline-derived CDR1 and CDR2 are SGHAT and FQNNGV. After removal of 9 bases from V and 1 base from J, the junction contained 5 bases not matched to a gene. The CDR3 has 13 amino acids. CDR3 amino acids: CASRDSLQETQYF. In DNA form, the CDR3 reads TGTGCCAGTCGGGACAGCCTCCAAGAGACCCAGTACTTC.

This clonotype was counted only a few times. The J gene is TRBJ2-7, the V gene TRBV18; D remains ambiguous. Between the trimmed V and J ends, which lost 2 bases and 0 bases, there was a span of 17 bases. From germline, CDR1 is KGHSH and CDR2 LQKENI. This CDR3 region has 17 residues. In DNA, the CDR3 is TGTGCCAGCTCACCAATGTCCCGGACCGAAACCTCCTACGAGCAGTACTTC. It is translated as CASSPMSRTETSYEQYF.

The chain links TRBV12-3 or TRBV12-4 to TRBJ1-6; D remains unclear. The CDR3 extends over 17 amino acids. Trimming removed 2 bases from V and 7 bases from J, with 18 bases in between. Written as DNA, the CDR3 is TGTGCCAGCAGTTTAATATTCGCAGAAAGCAGAAATTCACCCCTCCACTTT. It specifies CASSLIFAESRNSPLHF.

The CDR3 bases are TGTGCCAGCAGTCCAGGGACAGGCTCTGGCTACACCTTC. Translating it yields CASSPGTGSGYTF. The V call is TRBV12-3 or TRBV12-4, the J call TRBJ1-2, with 8 bases lining up with TRBD1. The CDR3 runs to 13 residues. After removal of 5 bases from V and 7 bases from J, the junction contained 6 bases not matched to a gene.

The sample holds many counts of this clonotype. V usage is TRBV7-8 and J usage is TRBJ1-3, with unresolved D. Trimming removed 3 bases from V and 4 bases from J, with 10 bases in between. Germline-derived CDR1 and CDR2 are SGHVS and FQNEAQ. There are 14 residues in the CDR3. Written as DNA, the CDR3 is TGTGCCAGCAGCTTGCGGGGAATCGGAAACACCATATATTTT. Translation gives CASSLRGIGNTIYF.

This clonotype occurred a few times. Mismatch with germline at one junction end may stem from a read error. This chain joins TRBV5-4 and TRBJ2-2; D is possibly TRBD1 (6 bases). Germline-derived CDR1 and CDR2 are SGHNT and YYREEE (reference sequence). The length of the CDR3 is 16 residues. The CDR3 nucleotides read TGTGTCAGCAGCTTGGTCAGGGGCGCGGACACCGGGGAGCTGTTTTTT. This translates into CVSSLVRGADTGELFF.

This clonotype was counted at least ten times. The rearrangement uses TRBV15 and TRBJ1-3; D gene ambiguous. This CDR3 spans 14 amino acids. Trimming cost V 1 base and J 2 bases, with 6 bases left between them. Per germline, CDR1 LNHNV and CDR2 YYDKDF (reference sequence). CDR3 bases: TGTGCCACCAGCAGAGCGGGAGCTGGAAACACCATATATTTT. Protein sequence: CATSRAGAGNTIYF.

This clonotype was counted at least ten times. This sequence joins TRBV30 and TRBJ1-5, with 7 positions matching TRBD1. Germline V lookup: CDR1 GTSNPN, CDR2 SVGIG (reference sequence). The CDR3 sequence is 15 residues long. After removal of 3 bases from V and 0 bases from J, the junction contained 5 bases not matched to a gene. CDR3 nucleotide sequence: TGTGCCTGGAGCACAGGGGATCCTAGCAATCAGCCCCAGCATTTT. Translating it yields CAWSTGDPSNQPQHF.

This rearrangement joins TRBV11-3 to TRBJ2-5; 9 bases are a match to TRBD2. V was clipped by 1 base and J by 2 bases; unmatched bases: 5. Germline-derived CDR1 and CDR2 are SGHNT and YENEEA. The CDR3 covers 16 residues. The CDR3 DNA follows: TGTGCCAGCAGCTTAGTTCCAGCGGGGGGTCAAGAGACCCAGTACTTC. Translation: CASSLVPAGGQETQYF.

This clonotype was seen repeatedly, ten times or more. The chain links TRBV18 to TRBJ2-7; 11 bases are a match to TRBD1. This CDR3 region has 15 residues. J lost 4 bases, V lost 5 bases, and 7 bases had no gene match. Germline CDR1 reads KGHSH; CDR2 reads LQKENI. CDR3 protein: CASSSEDRGPYEQYF. The CDR3 coding sequence is TGTGCCAGCTCATCTGAGGACAGGGGGCCTTACGAGCAGTACTTC.

This clonotype was observed many times. The V gene is TRBV7-2, the J gene TRBJ2-7; perhaps D is TRBD1 or TRBD2 (6 bases each). CDR1 is SGHTA and CDR2 is FQGNSA in the germline V gene. The CDR3 has 16 residues. Trimming pared 1 base from V and 7 bases from J, leaving 20 bases between. The CDR3 loop is CASSLGAAGPQGEQYF. CDR3 coding DNA: TGTGCCAGCAGCTTAGGGGCCGCGGGACCCCAGGGGGAGCAGTACTTC.

This clonotype was seen at least ten times. Possible read error: a much larger clone is one base away. The J gene is TRBJ1-2, the V gene TRBV6-1; TRBD1 agrees at 8 bases. Germline values: CDR1 MNHNS, CDR2 SASEGT. V lost 8 bases, J lost 4 bases, and 3 bases stayed unmatched. This CDR3 region has 12 residues. CDR3 protein: CASGTGFYGYTF. DNA of the CDR3: TGTGCCAGCGGGACAGGCTTCTATGGCTACACCTTC.